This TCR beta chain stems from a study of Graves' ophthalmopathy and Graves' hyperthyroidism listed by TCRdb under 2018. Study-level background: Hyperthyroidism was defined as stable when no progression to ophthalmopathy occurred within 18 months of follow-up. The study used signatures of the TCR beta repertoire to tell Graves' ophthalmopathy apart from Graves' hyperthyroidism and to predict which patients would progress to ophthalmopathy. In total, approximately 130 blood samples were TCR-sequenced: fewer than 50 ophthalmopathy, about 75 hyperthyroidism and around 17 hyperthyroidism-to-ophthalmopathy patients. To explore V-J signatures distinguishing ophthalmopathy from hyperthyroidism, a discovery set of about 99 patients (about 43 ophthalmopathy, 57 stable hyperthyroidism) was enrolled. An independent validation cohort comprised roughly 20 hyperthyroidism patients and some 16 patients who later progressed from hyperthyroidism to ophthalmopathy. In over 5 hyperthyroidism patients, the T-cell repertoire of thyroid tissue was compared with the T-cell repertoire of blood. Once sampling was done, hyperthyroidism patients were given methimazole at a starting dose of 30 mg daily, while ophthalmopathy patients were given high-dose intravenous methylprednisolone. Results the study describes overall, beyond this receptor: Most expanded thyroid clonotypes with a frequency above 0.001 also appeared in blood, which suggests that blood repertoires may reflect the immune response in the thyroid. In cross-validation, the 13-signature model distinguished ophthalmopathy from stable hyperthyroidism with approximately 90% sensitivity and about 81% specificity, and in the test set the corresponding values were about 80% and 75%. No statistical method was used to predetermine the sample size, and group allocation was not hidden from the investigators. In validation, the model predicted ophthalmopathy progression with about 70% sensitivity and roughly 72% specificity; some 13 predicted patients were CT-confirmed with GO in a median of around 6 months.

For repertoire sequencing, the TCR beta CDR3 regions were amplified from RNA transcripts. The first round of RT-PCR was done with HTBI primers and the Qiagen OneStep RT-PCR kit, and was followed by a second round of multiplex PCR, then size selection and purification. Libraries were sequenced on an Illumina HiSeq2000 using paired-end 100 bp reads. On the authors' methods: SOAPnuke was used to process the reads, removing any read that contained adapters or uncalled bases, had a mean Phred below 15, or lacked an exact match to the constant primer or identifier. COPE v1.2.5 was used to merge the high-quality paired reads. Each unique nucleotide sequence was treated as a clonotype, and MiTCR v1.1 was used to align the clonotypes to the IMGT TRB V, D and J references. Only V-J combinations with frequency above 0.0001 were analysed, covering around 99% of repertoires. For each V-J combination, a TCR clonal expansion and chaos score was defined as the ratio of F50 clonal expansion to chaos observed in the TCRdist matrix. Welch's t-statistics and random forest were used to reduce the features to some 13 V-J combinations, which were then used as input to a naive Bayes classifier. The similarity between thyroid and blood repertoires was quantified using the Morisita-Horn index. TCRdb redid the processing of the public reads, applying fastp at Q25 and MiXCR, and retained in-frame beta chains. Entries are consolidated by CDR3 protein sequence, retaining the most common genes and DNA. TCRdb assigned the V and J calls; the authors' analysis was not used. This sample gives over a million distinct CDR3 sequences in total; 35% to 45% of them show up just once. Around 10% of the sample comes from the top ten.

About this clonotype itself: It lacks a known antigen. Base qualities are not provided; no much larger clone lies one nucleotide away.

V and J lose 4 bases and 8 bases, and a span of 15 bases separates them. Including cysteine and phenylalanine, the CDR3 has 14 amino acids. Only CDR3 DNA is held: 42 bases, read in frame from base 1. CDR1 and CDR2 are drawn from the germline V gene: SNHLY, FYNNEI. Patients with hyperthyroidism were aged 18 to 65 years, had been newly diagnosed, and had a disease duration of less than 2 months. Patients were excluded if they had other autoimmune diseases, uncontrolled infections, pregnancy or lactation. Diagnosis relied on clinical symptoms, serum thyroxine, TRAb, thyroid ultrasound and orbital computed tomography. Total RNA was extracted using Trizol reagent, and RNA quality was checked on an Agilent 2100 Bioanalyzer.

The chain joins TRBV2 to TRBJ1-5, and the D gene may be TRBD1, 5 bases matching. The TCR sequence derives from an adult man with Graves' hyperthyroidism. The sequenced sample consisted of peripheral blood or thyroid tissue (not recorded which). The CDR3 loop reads CASSVRQGVKPQHF. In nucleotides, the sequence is TGTGCCAGCAGTGTACGTCAGGGAGTTAAGCCCCAGCATTTT.